This T cell receptor beta chain was documented in a study of cytomegalovirus exposure and HLA in healthy donors (dated by TCRdb to about 2017). Context from the whole study: According to an earlier analysis of 550 to 750 of the donors, 200 million or so T cells yielded 95 million to 140 million unique TCR beta sequences and approximately 280 Gb of sequence data. An early release that covered more than 550 HLA-typed donors contained approximately 300 gigabases of sequencing data and around 85 million unique TCR sequences. The genetic ancestry cluster associated with self-reported Caucasian donors included 65% to 90% of the roughly 400 genotyped donors. The study aimed to test whether signatures of past pathogen exposure could be identified by cataloging public T cell receptors. The T cell repertoires of several hundred subjects were profiled by immunosequencing and related to cytomegalovirus serostatus. Besides the first cohort of some 670 subjects, a separate validation cohort made up of over a hundred different subjects was used. The study combined high-throughput TCR immunosequencing, statistical association of individual TCRs with disease status, and machine learning to predict cytomegalovirus infection status. A later analysis re-analyzed previously published TCR beta repertoires from 650 to 800 donors and added high-resolution HLA genotyping to study TCR occurrence patterns. Rather than drawing on any new phenotypic data, the later analysis identified candidate immune exposures from TCR beta sequences and the way those sequences occurred across donors. In an earlier analysis of around 540 of the donors, high-throughput TCR beta sequencing was used to judge whether each TCR beta V gene segment behaved as functional or pseudogenic. Donor age, sex, ethnicity and CMV serostatus were compiled together with the repertoire data. In a later genetic analysis, genome-wide SNP genotypes for about three fifths of the roughly 670 donors were used, and that subset was treated as a discovery cohort. Every discovery cohort repertoire had been produced on one sequencing platform. HLA typing covered class I and class II loci at four-digit resolution. Typing coverage differed by locus: A, B, C, DRB1 and DQB1 were typed in about 620-640 donors, DQA1 in about 500, DPA1 in some 600, and DPB1 in 450 to 490. Because of strong linkage in the cohort, 4 to 6 DR-DQ haplotypes were treated as single units for association and clustering. Among under 450 genotyped donors of the cohort, an average of about 240,000 unique TCR beta nucleotide sequences were sequenced per donor, roughly 20% of them non-productive.

Beyond this particular receptor, the publication reports: Cytomegalovirus status was reported to be diagnosed by the classifier with high specificity and sensitivity in both the original and validation cohorts. Correlated functional status among segregating V segments might reflect linkage disequilibrium, but an unknown experimental factor could not be ruled out. The authors suggested that the approach could potentially be extended to other disease states and immunological phenotypes. In a later analysis, HLA-associated TCR beta chains showed more clonal expansion and lower generation probabilities than non-associated chains that were equally common. Only TCR beta chains were sequenced in this cohort, and the absence of alpha or paired-chain data limited detectable features. In an earlier analysis of about 540 of the donors, most TCR beta V segments were observed in productive rearrangements about 87% or about 30% of the time, broadly matching IMGT annotations. The study listed 150 to 200 TCR beta chains as associated with cytomegalovirus. In a later genetic analysis, fewer N-insertions in productive TCRs were reported among donors in an Asian-associated ancestry cluster than the approximately 710-donor mean. V-gene and J-gene trimming of TCR beta chains was associated with a missense DCLRE1C variant in a later genetic analysis, and the association was replicated in an independent cohort. The sequencing pipeline was judged likely to have produced a cluster of highly shared sequence variants as a technical artifact. CMV serostatus was the only immune exposure information available for the cohort. A later analysis associated some 17,000 TCR beta sequences with specific HLA alleles at a false discovery rate of 0.05. In a later analysis, several top co-occurrence clusters were reported to appear linked to parvovirus B19, influenza, CMV and Epstein-Barr virus. Presence/absence analyses assumed roughly uniform sequencing depth across donors, an assumption that may not hold. According to a later analysis, TCR association rates differed among HLA loci, with DRB1 alleles showing the most associated TCRs and HLA-C alleles showing the fewest. Because HLA typing was missing for some donors at each locus, association tests included only the typed subset. According to a later analysis, most CMV-associated TCR beta chains appeared to be HLA-restricted, and the HLA associations seemed to be driven largely by CMV exposure. When HLA alleles, especially DR and DQ, strongly co-occurred, TCR associations were difficult to assign to individual alleles. Because counts were too low, 15 to 20 rarely observed V segments, including chromosome 9 orphons, were excluded from the earlier analysis of several hundred of the donors. A further reported finding was that TCR beta sequences accurately predicted the HLA-A and HLA-B alleles for most subjects in the first cohort. Most TCR sequences were seen in very few donors, while some public TCRs were found in many individuals. The 87-base-pair reads could not distinguish some IMGT-functional V segments, including TRBV6-2 and TRBV6-3, so those segments were excluded. In vitro tests confirmed that a few of the cytomegalovirus-associated TCR beta chains recognize cytomegalovirus antigens.

Receptors were amplified or captured by the immunoSEQ multiplex PCR assay. For the multiplex PCR, a mixture combining 60 forward primers for TCR Vbeta segments and 13 reverse primers for TCR Jbeta segments was used. The CDR3 region of rearranged TCR beta genes was amplified from genomic DNA by a multiplex PCR assay. On the Illumina HiSeq System, the amplified TCR beta libraries were sequenced as 87-base-pair reads. The original methods were these. A later analysis tallied around 87 million unique TCR beta chains across the 666 repertoires, and approximately 12 million of those chains were shared by two or more donors. Raw reads were error-corrected and collapsed into unique sequences with a nearest-neighbor algorithm that merged closely related sequences to remove PCR and sequencing errors. CDR3 sequences were aligned to IMGT reference sequences to assign V, D and J gene segments. For a sequence to be retained, a match of at least six nucleotides to both a V gene segment and a J gene segment was required. A rearrangement counted as productive if the CDR3 had no stop codons and remained in frame with V and J, and every other rearrangement counted as non-productive. Following IMGT convention, CDR3 was defined as the stretch from the second conserved V-encoded cysteine to the conserved J-encoded phenylalanine. The earlier analysis of 500 to 600 of the donors excluded sequences that lacked an unambiguous match to a single V gene segment. An earlier analysis of some 610 of the donors called V segments functional above 56.7% productive rearrangements and segregating when the between-donor standard deviation exceeded 5%. To diagnose cytomegalovirus status from the catalog of TCR beta chain sequences, a statistical classification framework was built. V and J gene assignment, in a later analysis, came from comparing TCR nucleotide sequences with IMGT/GENE-DB human TR gene sequences. Using the TCRdist pipeline, a later analysis assigned CDR3 sequences along with most-parsimonious VDJ recombination scenarios. In a later analysis, each TCR beta chain was defined by its CDR3 amino acid sequence together with its V-gene family, and reads lacking a unique V-gene family were excluded. To address suspected cross-contamination and a sequencing artifact, a later analysis removed under 600 highly shared, low-generation-probability nucleotide sequences. In a later analysis, a clonal expansion index for each public chain was calculated from normalized within-repertoire ranks of inferred template counts. In a later analysis, generation probabilities were computed using a VDJ recombination model fitted to out-of-frame rearrangements, and the results were checked against IGoR. In a later analysis, hypergeometric tests were used to score TCR-TCR, TCR-HLA and TCR-CMV co-occurrence, with a repertoire-size bias correction applied to TCR pairs. In a later analysis, false discovery rates were estimated by permuting HLA or CMV assignments 20 times. In a later analysis, co-occurring TCRs were grouped with DBSCAN, and TCRdist sequence similarity was added when clustering was performed within HLA-allele-positive subsets. Repertoires with fewer than 30,000 or more than 120,000 public chains were left out of co-occurrence clustering, as were several repertoires with anomalous nucleotide sharing. In its TCRdb copy, this immuneACCESS table keeps in-frame sequences only and misses some clones. Where compared with another copy, unresolved V genes explain less than half of these, and the others have no known cause. That table is the source of V, J and clone size, and D and trimming were worked out from the DNA. The sample has 90,000 to 100,000 clones on record, around three quarters of them singletons. The ten largest clones take up approximately 2% of the sample.

As regards this clone: Its cognate antigen has yet to be identified. The sample holds no much larger clone one base away, and base qualities are not on file.

The cohort consisted of fewer than 700 healthy bone marrow donors. Cohort members were all nominally healthy when sampled, although unrecorded immune exposures were likely present. The donor tested CMV seronegative, placing the donor among the 350 to 400 seronegative members of the cohort. A peripheral blood sample was provided by each donor, and peripheral blood mononuclear cells were used for TCR beta sequencing. The Qiagen DNeasy Blood Extraction Kit was used to extract genomic DNA from the blood cell samples. Relative to germline, V is missing 1 base and J is missing 8 bases, with 7 bases of the junction outside any gene match. CDR1 SGHTA and CDR2 FQGNSA are derived from the germline V gene. The CDR3 covers 16 residues, taking in both the cysteine and the phenylalanine. Here the CDR3 DNA is all that survives: 48 bases in frame from base 1.

Sequencing used PBMCs. The chain is encoded by TRBV7-2 joined to TRBJ1-6, and TRBD1 matches 8 of the central bases. The receptor was derived from a man aged 40-50 years in good health and CMV-seronegative. In nucleotides, the sequence is TGTGCCAGCAGCTTAGGGTCAGGGGGCGGCGATTCACCCCTCCACTTT. Translation gives CASSLGSGGGDSPLHF.